These 20 T cell receptor beta chains were all obtained from the same sample, sequenced in a study of cytomegalovirus exposure and HLA in healthy donors. The PCR contained 60 Vbeta and 13 Jbeta primers. This table comes from immunoSEQ multiplex PCR, and its TCRdb copy is limited to in-frame clones, with some not included. The data show around 130,000 clones, 70% to 80% seen once. The sample comprised PBMCs. These receptors originate from a woman in her fifties or sixties in good health and CMV-seronegative.

CDR3 sequence: CASNLAVGANYGYTF. CDR3 DNA: TGTGCCAGCAATCTGGCAGTAGGAGCTAACTATGGCTACACCTTC. This sequence joins TRBV28 and TRBJ1-2, with D uncertain. V dropped 7 bases and J dropped 0 bases, with 15 bases sitting between them. The V gene's germline CDR1 is MDHEN and CDR2 SYDVKM. There are 15 residues in the CDR3.

The chain is built from TRBV19 and TRBJ2-5; 8 bases are shared with TRBD1. V lost 9 bases, J lost 5 bases, and 8 bases stayed unmatched. CDR3 length: 13 residues. Per the germline V gene, CDR1 is LNHDA and CDR2 is SQIVND (reference sequence). The CDR3 DNA reads TGTGCCAGCTCGCAGGGGGCCGCGGAGACCCAGTACTTC. Translation gives CASSQGAAETQYF.

The J gene is TRBJ2-2, the V gene TRBV2, with TRBD2 as a possible D gene (5 bases). Germline assignment: CDR1 SNHLY and CDR2 FYNNEI. This CDR3 is 12 amino acids long. The V end was cut by 6 bases, the J end by 6 bases, with 8 bases between. The CDR3 DNA reads TGTGCCAGCAGGAGGGTCGCCGGGGAGCTGTTTTTT. Translated, it gives CASRRVAGELFF.

V usage is TRBV28 and J usage is TRBJ2-1; 15 bases align to TRBD2. The V segment lost 3 bases and the J segment 6 bases; nucleotides outside the gene matches: 9. The CDR3 extends over 18 amino acids. Germline V CDR1 and CDR2: MDHEN, SYDVKM. CDR3 sequence: CASSLRGGLAGGPNEQFF. DNA of the CDR3: TGTGCCAGCAGTTTGCGGGGTGGACTAGCGGGAGGGCCCAATGAGCAGTTCTTC.

This sequence joins TRBV11-2 and TRBJ2-3; no definite D call. The CDR3 runs to 14 residues. Looked up from germline, CDR1 is SGHAT and CDR2 is FQNNGV. Trimming left V 5 bases short and J 8 bases short, with 17 bases between. The CDR3 region has the DNA TGTGCCAGCAGCCCAGTGCAGGCTCCGAGTACGCAGTATTTT. Protein: CASSPVQAPSTQYF.

The chain couples TRBV7-9 to TRBJ1-5; TRBD1 matches at 7 bases. V shed 5 bases, J shed 1 base, and the junction held 8 bases outside the gene matches. Germline V gene lookup returns CDR1 SEHNR and CDR2 FQNEAQ (reference sequence). The CDR3 extends over 16 amino acids. The DNA of the CDR3 is TGTGCCAGCAGCCCACAGGGGACTGCGAGCAATCAGCCCCAGCATTTT. As protein: CASSPQGTASNQPQHF.

Turning to this clone: The conserved closing phenylalanine or tryptophan is absent in this CDR3, likely reflecting a read error. The chain couples TRBV9 to TRBJ1-6, with D possibly TRBD1 on 6 matching bases. This CDR3 is built from 15 residues. The V end was cut by 4 bases, the J end by 7 bases, with 15 bases between. The V gene's germline CDR1 is SGDLS and CDR2 YYNGEE. The CDR3: CASSPPGHRNSPLHL. CDR3 DNA sequence: TGTGCCAGCAGCCCCCCGGGACACCGAAATTCACCCCTCCACCTT.

V usage is TRBV19 and J usage is TRBJ2-5; TRBD2 aligns across 11 bases. Near its end, the DNA agrees better with TRBJ2-7, so the J call may be wrong. Germline CDR1 and CDR2: LNHDA and SQIVND (reference sequence). The CDR3 has 15 amino acids. The CDR3 spells CASSMPGLAAYEQYF. In nucleotides, the CDR3 is TGTGCCAGTAGTATGCCGGGACTAGCGGCGTACGAGCAGTACTTC.

This CDR3 is CASSRDRGGEQYF. The CDR3 nucleotides read TGTGCCAGCAGCCGGGACAGGGGTGGCGAGCAGTACTTC. V is TRBV25-1 and J is TRBJ2-7; TRBD1 aligns across 10 bases. Germline trimming cut 6 bases from V and 6 bases from J; bases unmatched to any gene: 5. CDR1 and CDR2 (germline): MGHDK, SYGVNS. This CDR3 has 13 residues.

The chain is built from TRBV7-9 and TRBJ2-1, with 9 bases aligning to TRBD2. The CDR3 sequence is 16 residues long. The germline CDR1 and CDR2 sequences are SEHNR and FQNEAQ (reference sequence). Unmatched junction bases numbered 9, after V lost 0 bases and J lost 9 bases. The DNA for the CDR3 is TGTGCCAGCAGCTTAGCTAGCGGGAGCCTCTCGGGTGAGCAGTTCTTC. It yields the protein CASSLASGSLSGEQFF.

The chain couples TRBV2 to TRBJ2-7; 8 bases agree with TRBD1. CDR3 length: 14 residues. V shed 7 bases and J 2 bases; nucleotides not matched to a gene: 7. Germline-derived CDR1 and CDR2 are SNHLY and FYNNEI. The CDR3: CASKRQGPAYEQYF. The CDR3 DNA reads TGTGCCAGCAAACGACAGGGGCCCGCCTACGAGCAGTACTTC.

V and J are TRBV11-1 and TRBJ2-7; TRBD1 aligns across 8 bases. Per germline, CDR1 SGHAT and CDR2 FQDESV (reference sequence). The CDR3 sequence is 16 residues long. V was pared by 4 bases and J by 2 bases, with 10 bases of the junction left unmatched. The CDR3 DNA is TGTGCCAGCAGCTCCAGGACAGGGAAGGGCCCCTACGAGCAGTACTTC. This translates into CASSSRTGKGPYEQYF.

The CDR3 is CASSSNPGVHEQFF. In DNA form, the CDR3 reads TGTGCCAGCAGCTCAAACCCGGGAGTCCATGAGCAGTTCTTC. The chain combines TRBV14 with TRBJ2-1; tentatively, D is TRBD2 (6 bases). CDR1 and CDR2 from the germline V gene are SGHDN and FVKESK. The CDR3 totals 14 residues. The V gene lost 5 bases and the J gene lost 8 bases, with 16 bases spanning the gap.

The chain's CDR3 is CASSEFGGMSRTEAFF. CDR3 nucleotides: TGTGCCAGCAGTGAATTCGGAGGGATGTCGCGCACTGAAGCTTTCTTT. This chain connects TRBV25-1 to TRBJ1-1, with D unclear. With 1 base removed from V and 4 bases from J, the gap between germline ends came to 16 bases. CDR1 is MGHDK and CDR2 is SYGVNS in the germline V gene. The CDR3 contains 16 residues.

This chain joins TRBV11-3 and TRBJ2-1; 9 positions match TRBD2. J lost 4 bases, V lost 3 bases, and 4 bases had no gene match. CDR3 length: 15 residues. Looked up from germline, CDR1 is SGHNT and CDR2 is YENEEA. The CDR3 region has the DNA TGTGCCAGCAGCTTTTCTAGCGGGGCATACAATGAGCAGTTCTTC. Its translation: CASSFSSGAYNEQFF.

The genes are TRBV10-3 and TRBJ2-1, with 11 bases identical to TRBD1. The CDR3 contains 14 residues. The V and J ends lost 7 bases and 2 bases, in that order; junction bases with no gene match: 1. CDR1 and CDR2 from the germline V gene are ENHRY and SYGVKD. The CDR3 DNA is TGTGCCATCATGGGACAGGGGGCCTACAATGAGCAGTTCTTC. This translates into CAIMGQGAYNEQFF.

The count of this clone is one. The chain combines TRBV6-5 with TRBJ2-5, with 7 bases fitting TRBD2. Trimming took 6 bases from V and 1 from J; bases not matched to a gene: 5. CDR3 length: 14 amino acids. The germline gives CDR1 MNHEY, CDR2 SVGAGI. The chain's CDR3 is CASRTGGFQETQYF. The CDR3 DNA reads as TGTGCCAGCAGGACCGGGGGGTTCCAAGAGACCCAGTACTTC.

This clone has just one count. V and J are TRBV2 and TRBJ2-3; tentative D call: TRBD2 (5 bases). Germline CDR1 reads SNHLY; CDR2 reads FYNNEI. Deletions cut 3 bases from V and 2 bases from J, with 12 bases between. This CDR3 contains 15 residues. CDR3 in DNA: TGTGCCAGCAGTGACCAAGGACTTAACACAGATACGCAGTATTTT. Its protein product is CASSDQGLNTDTQYF.

The chain has TRBV27 and TRBJ2-1; 7 nucleotides line up with TRBD2. With 7 bases clipped from V and 0 bases from J, the junction kept 3 bases outside the gene matches. Germline CDR1 and CDR2: MNHEY and SMNVEV (reference sequence). The CDR3 has 14 amino acids. CDR3 bases: TGTGCCAGCACAGGCGGGAGCTCCTACAATGAGCAGTTCTTC. It specifies CASTGGSSYNEQFF.

The genes are TRBV10-3 and TRBJ2-1; D not resolved. Germline V gene sequence: CDR1 ENHRY, CDR2 SYGVKD. Deletions cut 3 bases from V and 0 bases from J, with 9 bases between. CDR3 length equals 15 residues. The CDR3 nucleotides read TGTGCCATCAGTGAACTACATAGCTCCTACAATGAGCAGTTCTTC. Protein: CAISELHSSYNEQFF.